This TCR beta chain was sequenced during a study of tumor and adjacent non-tumor tissue in lung cancer. A modified ARM-PCR protocol with three rounds of nested PCR amplified TCRbeta. TCRdb called the multiplex PCR reads again in MiXCR, with one record for every CDR3 protein. The table includes tens of thousands of distinct CDR3 sequences, 55% to 65% detected once. CDR3 length: 14 residues. Trimming shortened V by 3 bases and J by 7 bases, and 16 bases separated the two germline ends. The germline V gene encodes CDR1 DFQATT and CDR2 SNEGSKA (reference sequence). The template was RNA from unsorted bulk tissue. The normal lung tissue was taken more than 3 cm from the tumor edge. In this sample, this clonotype turned up many times.

This chain uses TRBV20-1 with TRBJ2-1; D is perhaps TRBD2 (6 bases). This TCR came from a woman aged 70-85 years with non-small cell lung cancer. Sample: distant non-tumor lung tissue. This CDR3 is CSASWGEEWNEQFF. The CDR3 DNA sequence: TGCAGTGCTAGCTGGGGGGAGGAGTGGAATGAGCAGTTCTTC.